The source of this TCR beta chain is a study of cytomegalovirus exposure and HLA in healthy donors. These donors were members of the roughly 110-subject validation cohort, a group separate from the approximately 640-subject first cohort. Broader study findings: Researchers counted over 150 TCR beta chains as cytomegalovirus-associated. Accounts indicate the classifier identified cytomegalovirus status with strong specificity and sensitivity. Rare sequences made up most TCRs, while some public TCRs were found in many donors.

The assay was immunoSEQ multiplex PCR, and TCRdb's table has in-frame clones only and misses some. Found here are roughly 150,000 clones, roughly 79% of them singletons; the top ten hold roughly 27%. The germline gives CDR1 SGHDT, CDR2 YYEEEE. The CDR3 length is 18 residues. Trimming at V came to 4 bases and at J to 0 bases, leaving 13 bases not matched to a gene. About this clone itself: The antigen is undetermined.

Sequencing was performed on PBMCs. The chain uses TRBV5-6 and TRBJ2-1, with 7 nucleotides matching TRBD2. This receptor was taken from a man aged 25 to 40 in good health and CMV-seropositive. In nucleotides, the CDR3 is TGTGCCAGCAGCCAGCGCCGGAGCGGGATAACCTCCTACAATGAGCAGTTCTTC. It codes for CASSQRRSGITSYNEQFF.